This T cell receptor (beta chain) was sequenced for a study of blood T cells in healthy people across ages. The donors, all healthy, were Caucasians living in Russia, aged roughly 6 to 95. Alongside a J-beta primer mix, a sample-barcoded 5' primer served in a second PCR lasting roughly 7 to 12 cycles. Tags on each cDNA molecule came from a template-switch adaptor with 12 random nucleotides. A single record per CDR3 protein comes from TCRdb applying MiXCR to the 5' RACE reads. The sample yields fewer than 1,000,000 distinct CDR3 sequences, around two fifths seen once. There are a few counts of this clonotype. Its antigen is not identified. Study results and caveats: Total diversity from one million sequenced T cells was likely underestimated. Diversity of TCR beta correlated strongly with naive T cell percentage.

Trimming pared 4 bases from V and 1 base from J, leaving 8 bases between. Germline V gene sequence: CDR1 SGHNT, CDR2 YYREEE (reference sequence). The CDR3 contains 13 residues. Sequenced material: blood. The clonotype was recovered from a man aged 60-69 years in good health. The chain recombines TRBV5-4 with TRBJ1-1; D call uncertain. CDR3 DNA: TGTGCCAGCAGCCAACCACAGAACACTGAAGCTTTCTTT. As protein: CASSQPQNTEAFF.